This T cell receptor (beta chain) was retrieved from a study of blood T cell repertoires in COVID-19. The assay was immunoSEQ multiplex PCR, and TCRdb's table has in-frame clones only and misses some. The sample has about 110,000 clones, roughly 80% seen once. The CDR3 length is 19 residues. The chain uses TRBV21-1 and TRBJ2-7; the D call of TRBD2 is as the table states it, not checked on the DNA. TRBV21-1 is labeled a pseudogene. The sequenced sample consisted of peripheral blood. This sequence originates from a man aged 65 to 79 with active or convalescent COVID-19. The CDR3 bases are TGTGCCAGCAGCAAAGCAGGTAGGGTCGCGGAGGTTACCTCCTACGAGCAGTACTTC. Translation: CASSKAGRVAEVTSYEQYF.